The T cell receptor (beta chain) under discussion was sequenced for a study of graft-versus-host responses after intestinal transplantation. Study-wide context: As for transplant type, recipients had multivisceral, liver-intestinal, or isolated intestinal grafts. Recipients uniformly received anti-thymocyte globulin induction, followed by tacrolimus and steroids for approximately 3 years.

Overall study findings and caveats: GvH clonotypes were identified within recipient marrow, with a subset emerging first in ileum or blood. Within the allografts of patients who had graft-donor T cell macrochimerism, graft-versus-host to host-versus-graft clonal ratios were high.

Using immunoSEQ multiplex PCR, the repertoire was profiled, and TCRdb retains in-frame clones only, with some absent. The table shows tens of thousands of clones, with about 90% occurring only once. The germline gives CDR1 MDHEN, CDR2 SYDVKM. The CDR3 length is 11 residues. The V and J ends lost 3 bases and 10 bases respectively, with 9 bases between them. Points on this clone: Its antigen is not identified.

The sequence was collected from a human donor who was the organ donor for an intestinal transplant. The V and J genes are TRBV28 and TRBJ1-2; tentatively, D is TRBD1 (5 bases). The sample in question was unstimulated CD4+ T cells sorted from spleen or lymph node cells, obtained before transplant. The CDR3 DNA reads TGTGCCAGCAGTTTCCAGGGCACCTACACCTTC. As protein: CASSFQGTYTF.